This paragraph reports one T cell receptor (beta chain). This sample stems from a study of cytomegalovirus exposure and HLA in healthy donors. V gave up 2 bases and J gave up 3 bases, with 8 bases separating them. CDR3 length equals 13 residues. Germline CDR1 SGDLS, CDR2 YYNGEE. This PCR relied on a set of 60 Vbeta primers and 13 Jbeta primers. Profiled with immunoSEQ multiplex PCR; TCRdb holds only in-frame clones, not every one. The sample consists of about 140,000 clones, around four fifths of them appearing once. This chain connects TRBV9 to TRBJ1-2; TRBD1 is a possible D gene (5 bases). This TCR derives from a young man in good health and CMV-seropositive. Sequences were obtained from PBMCs. The CDR3 DNA is TGTGCCAGCAGCGTTGGCAGGGACTATGGCTACACCTTC. Its protein product is CASSVGRDYGYTF.